Each of the 14 T cell receptor beta chains below was sequenced from the same sample in a study of blood T cell repertoires in COVID-19. Using immunoSEQ multiplex PCR, the repertoire was profiled, and TCRdb retains in-frame clones only, with some absent. The data hold 150,000 to 200,000 clones, with roughly 82% observed a single time. Source material: peripheral blood. The origin of the receptors is a woman in her 70s with acute or convalescent COVID-19.

The CDR3 bases are TGTGCCAGCAGGGGAGGGGTCGGGCAGCCCCAGCATTTT. It encodes CASRGGVGQPQHF. The rearrangement uses TRBV6-5 and TRBJ1-5; TRBD1 might be the D (5 bases). Germline CDR1 and CDR2: MNHEY and SVGAGI. This CDR3 comprises 13 residues. Trimming cost V 6 bases and J 7 bases, with 13 bases left between them.

The rearrangement uses TRBV2 and TRBJ2-1, with 7 bases aligning to TRBD1. The length of the CDR3 is 15 residues. V lost 6 bases to trimming and J lost 5 bases; unmatched junction nucleotides: 10. Germline lookup yields CDR1 SNHLY and CDR2 FYNNEI. CDR3 sequence: CASRALTGWDNEQFF. The CDR3 region has the DNA TGTGCCAGCAGGGCCTTGACAGGGTGGGACAATGAGCAGTTCTTC.

The chain is built from TRBV9 and TRBJ2-3; 8 bases agree with TRBD2. V trimming: 0 bases; J trimming: 0 bases; junction bases outside the gene matches: 6. The CDR3 consists of 17 residues. The germline gives CDR1 SGDLS, CDR2 YYNGEE. CDR3 in amino acids: CASSVAGGGTSTDTQYF. The CDR3 DNA sequence: TGTGCCAGCAGCGTAGCAGGCGGGGGGACTAGCACAGATACGCAGTATTTT.

The CDR3 nucleotides read TGTGCCAGTAGTGGCACAGGGGCAACTAATGAAAAACTGTTTTTT. It encodes CASSGTGATNEKLFF. This rearrangement joins TRBV19 to TRBJ1-4, with 7 bases aligning to TRBD1. Germline V gene sequence: CDR1 LNHDA, CDR2 SQIVND (reference sequence). The CDR3 runs to 15 residues. The junction had 3 bases not matched to a gene; V was cut back by 5 bases and J by 0 bases.

The gene calls are TRBV4-2 and TRBJ1-2; a possible D gene is TRBD1 (5 bases). Looked up from germline, CDR1 is LGHNA and CDR2 is YNFKEQ. The CDR3 totals 17 residues. With 0 bases removed from V and 3 bases from J, the gap between germline ends came to 17 bases. This CDR3 is CASSQDPTSRGDYGYTF. Here the CDR3 DNA reads TGTGCCAGCAGCCAAGATCCAACTTCCCGGGGGGACTATGGCTACACCTTC.

The chain uses TRBV29-1 and TRBJ1-2, with D hard to call. Germline assignment: CDR1 SQVTM and CDR2 ANQGSEA. The CDR3 covers 12 residues. With 7 bases removed from V and 2 bases from J, the gap between germline ends came to 11 bases. CDR3 nucleotides: TGCAGCGGCCGCGACGGGAACTATGGCTACACCTTC. This codes for CSGRDGNYGYTF. Full variable domain (remainder filled in from reference TRBV29-1 and TRBJ1-2): SAVISQKPSRDICQRGTSLTIQCQVDSQVTMMFWYRQQPGQSLTLIATANQGSEATYESGFVIDKFPISRPNLTFSTLTVSNMSPEDSSIYLCSGRDGNYGYTFGSGTRLTVV.

This chain joins TRBV15 and TRBJ2-1; 9 bases map to TRBD2. V lost 0 bases, J lost 3 bases, and 6 bases stayed unmatched. Germline-derived CDR1 and CDR2 are LNHNV and YYDKDF (reference sequence). There are 17 residues in the CDR3. The CDR3 loop is CATSRDYGGGDYNEQFF. CDR3 DNA sequence: TGTGCCACCAGCAGAGATTACGGCGGGGGGGACTACAATGAGCAGTTCTTC.

The chain has TRBV19 and TRBJ2-5; TRBD2 agrees at 10 bases. The junction had 4 bases not matched to a gene; V was cut back by 6 bases and J by 3 bases. Germline assignment: CDR1 LNHDA and CDR2 SQIVND (reference sequence). The CDR3 runs 14 residues. The CDR3 coding sequence is TGTGCCAGTAGCCATCTAGCGGGAGAAGAGACCCAGTACTTC. This sequence encodes CASSHLAGEETQYF.

This sequence joins TRBV9 and TRBJ2-6; unclear D gene. Trimming pared 4 bases from V and 0 bases from J, leaving 5 bases between. CDR3 length: 14 residues. CDR1 is SGDLS, CDR2 YYNGEE, per germline. CDR3 DNA sequence: TGTGCCAGCAGCACCAGCTCTGGGGCCAACGTCCTGACTTTC. This gives the protein CASSTSSGANVLTF. Combining the CDR3 with reference TRBV9 and TRBJ2-6 gives the whole variable domain DSGVTQTPKHLITATGQRVTLRCSPRSGDLSVYWYQQSLDQGLQFLIQYYNGEERAKGNILERFSAQQFPDLHSELNLSSLELGDSALYFCASSTSSGANVLTFGAGSRLTVL.

This rearrangement joins TRBV29-1 to TRBJ1-1, with a tentative D call TRBD1 (5 bases). Deletions cut 4 bases from V and 0 bases from J, with 12 bases between. Germline V gene data show CDR1 as SQVTM and CDR2 as ANQGSEA. This CDR3 is built from 14 residues. CDR3 bases: TGCAGCGTTGCTGTTGCAGGGATGAACACTGAAGCTTTCTTT. Translated: CSVAVAGMNTEAFF.

The chain recombines TRBV4-3 with TRBJ2-3, with D uncertain. V lost 0 bases and J lost 5, with 9 bases in between. The CDR3 sequence is 14 residues long. The V gene's germline CDR1 is LGHNA and CDR2 YSLEER. The chain's CDR3 is CASSQDAAGDTQYF. The DNA of the CDR3 is TGCGCCAGCAGCCAAGATGCGGCCGGAGATACGCAGTATTTT.

This clone was counted only a few times. V gene TRBV2 combines with J gene TRBJ1-4, with D perhaps TRBD1 (6 bases). The CDR3 loop spans 18 amino acids. V was pared by 6 bases and J by 0 bases, with 20 bases between. Germline CDR1 is SNHLY and CDR2 is FYNNEI. The CDR3 reads CASSQSRGGGSTNEKLFF. CDR3 sequence (DNA): TGTGCCAGCAGCCAGTCCAGGGGAGGGGGGTCAACTAATGAAAAACTGTTTTTT.

A note on this clone: This same CDR3 is encoded by further DNA sequences in the sample. The chain uses TRBV12-3 or TRBV12-4 and TRBJ2-7, with D possibly TRBD2 on 6 matching bases. The CDR3 spans 12 residues. V dropped 3 bases and J dropped 4 bases, with 7 bases sitting between them. The CDR3 DNA follows: TGTGCCAGCAGTTTCGGGGGTTACGAGCAGTACTTC. Protein product: CASSFGGYEQYF.

The V call is TRBV7-9, the J call TRBJ1-3; weak D call: TRBD1 (5 bases). Germline CDR1 SEHNR, CDR2 FQNEAQ (reference sequence). The V and J ends lost 5 bases and 1 base respectively, with 9 bases between them. The CDR3 is made up of 14 amino acids. CDR3 amino acids: CASSRGTSGNTIYF. The CDR3 DNA is TGTGCCAGCAGCCGAGGGACTTCTGGAAACACCATATATTTT.